The 9 T cell receptor beta chains listed next were all sequenced from one sample in a study of monozygotic twins with cystic fibrosis. Profiling relied on immunoSEQ multiplex PCR, and the TCRdb table lists in-frame clones only, not all of them. The sample consists of 35,000 or so clones, nearly 85% of them appearing once. Sequenced: blood. All receptors come from a girl aged 2 to 9 with cystic fibrosis.

This CDR3 reads CATSRVDRGLGNEQFF. The DNA of the CDR3 is TGTGCCACCAGCAGAGTCGACCGGGGGCTAGGCAATGAGCAGTTCTTC. This chain joins TRBV15 and TRBJ2-1; D possibly matches TRBD1 or TRBD2 (6 bases each). V lost 1 base to trimming and J lost 6 bases, with 16 bases between them. Germline V gene lookup returns CDR1 LNHNV and CDR2 YYDKDF (reference sequence). The CDR3 is 16 amino acids.

The genes are TRBV27 and TRBJ1-3; D gene ambiguous. The CDR3 runs to 14 residues. Trimming removed 5 bases at V and 0 bases at J, with 8 bases between. CDR1 MNHEY and CDR2 SMNVEV come from the germline V gene (reference sequence). In nucleotides, the CDR3 is TGTGCCAGCAGTGCCCGATACTCTGGAAACACCATATATTTT. Translating it yields CASSARYSGNTIYF.

This chain connects TRBV25-1 to TRBJ2-6; 8 bases agree with TRBD1. The CDR3 is 15 amino acids. After removal of 6 bases from V and 3 bases from J, the junction contained 4 bases not matched to a gene. CDR1 is MGHDK and CDR2 is SYGVNS in the germline V gene. The CDR3 nucleotides are TGTGCCAGCAGGCAGGGGGCAGGTGGGGCCAACGTCCTGACTTTC. Translated, it gives CASRQGAGGANVLTF.

The rearrangement joins TRBV5-6 to TRBJ1-1; tentative D call: TRBD1 (6 bases). This CDR3 has 16 residues. Trimming took 2 bases from V and 3 from J, leaving 17 bases between them. Germline V gene sequence: CDR1 SGHDT, CDR2 YYEEEE. CDR3: CASSFRGGVLDTEAFF. The CDR3 DNA follows: TGTGCCAGCAGCTTCCGAGGGGGAGTGTTGGACACTGAAGCTTTCTTT. Complete variable domain (other parts from reference TRBV5-6 and TRBJ1-1): DAGVTQSPTHLIKTRGQQVTLRCSPKSGHDTVSWYQQALGQGPQFIFQYYEEEERQRGNFPDRFSGHQFPNYSSELNVNALLLGDSALYLCASSFRGGVLDTEAFFGQGTRLTVV.

The chain links TRBV27 to TRBJ1-3; no firm D call. Germline loops: CDR1 MNHEY, CDR2 SMNVEV (reference sequence). V lost 4 bases to trimming and J lost 0 bases, with 10 bases between them. CDR3 length: 15 amino acids. In nucleotides, the CDR3 is TGTGCCAGCAGTTACGCCAGAAACTCTGGAAACACCATATATTTT. It translates to CASSYARNSGNTIYF.

J is TRBJ2-7 and V is TRBV6-5; tentative D call: TRBD1 (5 bases). Germline assignment: CDR1 MNHEY and CDR2 SVGAGI. V gave up 6 bases and J gave up 7 bases, with 22 bases separating them. CDR3 length: 15 residues. CDR3 nucleotides: TGTGCCAGCAGATCACACGACAGCCGTCTGGGAGAGCAGTACTTC. Its protein product is CASRSHDSRLGEQYF.

The genes are TRBV5-1 and TRBJ1-6; the match to TRBD1 covers 7 bases. V lost 3 bases to trimming and J lost 4 bases; unmatched junction nucleotides: 4. Germline values: CDR1 SGHRS, CDR2 YFSETQ. The CDR3 is 15 amino acids. The CDR3 nucleotides read TGCGCCAGCAGCTGGACAGGCGATTATAATTCACCCCTCCACTTT. Its protein is CASSWTGDYNSPLHF.

The rearrangement links TRBV5-4 to TRBJ2-7, with TRBD1 matching 10 bases. V was clipped by 3 bases and J by 1 base; unmatched bases: 4. The CDR3 is 15 amino acids. Germline CDR1 SGHNT, CDR2 YYREEE (reference sequence). The CDR3 reads CASSSGTGVSYEQYF. CDR3 nucleotides: TGTGCCAGCAGCTCCGGGACAGGGGTATCCTACGAGCAGTACTTC.

J is TRBJ1-4 and V is TRBV6-1, with D possibly TRBD1 on 5 matching bases. CDR1 and CDR2 from the germline V gene are MNHNS and SASEGT. Trimming removed 6 bases from V and 0 bases from J, with 11 bases in between. The CDR3 has 15 residues. CDR3 amino acids: CASRVDIPTNEKLFF. The CDR3 DNA follows: TGTGCCAGCAGGGTGGACATCCCAACTAATGAAAAACTGTTTTTT.